This TCR beta chain was identified during a study of blood T cell repertoires in COVID-19. Turning to the study itself: Sites in the United States, Italy and Spain provided acute and convalescent COVID-19 samples. T cells, B-cell-depleted T cells, or PBMCs provided the cDNA or gDNA that served as material.

Germline loops: CDR1 SGHRS, CDR2 YFSETQ. The trim removed 4 bases at V and 8 bases at J, leaving 11 bases unmatched. The CDR3 is 15 amino acids. Per the original methods: Researchers report that nucleated cell counts were estimated from reference gene primer amplification. Repertoires were generated with immunoSEQ multiplex PCR, while TCRdb's copy carries only in-frame clones and drops some. V, J and clone size were drawn from that table, and D and trimming were deduced from the DNA. Of about 86,000 clones listed, around four fifths were seen once; the top ten hold 11%. This chain uses TRBV5-1 with TRBJ1-4, with TRBD1 identical over 7 bases. The specimen was peripheral blood. The sequence came from a man aged 65 to 85 with acute or convalescent COVID-19. The chain's CDR3 is CASSPGTAGREKLFF. The CDR3 nucleotides read TGCGCCAGCAGCCCTGGGACAGCCGGTCGGGAAAAACTGTTTTTT.